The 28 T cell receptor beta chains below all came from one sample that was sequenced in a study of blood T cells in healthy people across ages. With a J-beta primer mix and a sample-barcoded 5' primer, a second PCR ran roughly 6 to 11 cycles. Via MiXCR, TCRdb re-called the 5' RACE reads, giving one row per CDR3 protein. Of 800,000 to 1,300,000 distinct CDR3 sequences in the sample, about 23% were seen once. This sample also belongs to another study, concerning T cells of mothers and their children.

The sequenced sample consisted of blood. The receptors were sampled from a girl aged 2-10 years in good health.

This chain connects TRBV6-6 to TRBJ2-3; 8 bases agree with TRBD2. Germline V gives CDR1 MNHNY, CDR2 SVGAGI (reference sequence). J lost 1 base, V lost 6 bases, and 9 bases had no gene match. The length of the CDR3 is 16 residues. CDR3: CASSPTLAVGTDTQYF. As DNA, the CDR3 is TGTGCCAGCAGCCCTACACTAGCGGTGGGCACAGATACGCAGTATTTT.

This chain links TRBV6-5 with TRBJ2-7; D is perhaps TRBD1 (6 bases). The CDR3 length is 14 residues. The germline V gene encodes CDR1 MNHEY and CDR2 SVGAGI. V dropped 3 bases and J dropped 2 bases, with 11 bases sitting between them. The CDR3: CASSYYQGTYEQYF. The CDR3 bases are TGTGCCAGCAGTTATTACCAGGGGACCTACGAGCAGTACTTC.

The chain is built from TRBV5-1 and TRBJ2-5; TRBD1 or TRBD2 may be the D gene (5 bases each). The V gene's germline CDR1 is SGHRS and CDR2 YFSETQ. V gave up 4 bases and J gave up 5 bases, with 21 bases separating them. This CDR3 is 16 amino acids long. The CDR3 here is CASSAGGGGTGETQYF. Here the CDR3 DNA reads TGCGCCAGCAGCGCTGGAGGTGGGGGAACGGGGGAGACCCAGTACTTC.

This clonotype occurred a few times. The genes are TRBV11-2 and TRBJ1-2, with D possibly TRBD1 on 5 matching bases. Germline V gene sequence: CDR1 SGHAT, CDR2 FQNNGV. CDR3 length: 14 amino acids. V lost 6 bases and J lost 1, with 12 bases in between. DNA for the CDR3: TGTGCCAGCAGGGGACCGGGCCTTAACTATGGCTACACCTTC. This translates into CASRGPGLNYGYTF.

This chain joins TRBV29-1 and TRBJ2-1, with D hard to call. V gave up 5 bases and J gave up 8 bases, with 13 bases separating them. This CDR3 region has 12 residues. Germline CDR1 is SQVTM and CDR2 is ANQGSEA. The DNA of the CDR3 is TGCAGCGTTCTTGACCAGAAGGATGAGCAGTTCTTC. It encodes CSVLDQKDEQFF.

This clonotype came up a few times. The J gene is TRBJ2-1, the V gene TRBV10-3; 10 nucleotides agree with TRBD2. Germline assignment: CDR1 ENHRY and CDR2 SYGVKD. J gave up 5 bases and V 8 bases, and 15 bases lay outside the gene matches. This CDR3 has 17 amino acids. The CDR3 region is CAIGGDVSGRANNEQFF. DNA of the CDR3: TGTGCCATCGGTGGAGACGTAAGCGGGAGGGCGAACAATGAGCAGTTCTTC.

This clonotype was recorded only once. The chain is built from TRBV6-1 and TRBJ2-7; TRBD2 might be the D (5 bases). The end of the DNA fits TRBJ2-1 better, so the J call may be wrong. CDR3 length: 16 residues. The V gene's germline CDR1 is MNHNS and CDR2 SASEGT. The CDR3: CASSEAPFGDYNEQFF. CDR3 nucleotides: TGTGCCAGCAGTGAAGCACCTTTCGGGGACTACAATGAGCAGTTCTTC.

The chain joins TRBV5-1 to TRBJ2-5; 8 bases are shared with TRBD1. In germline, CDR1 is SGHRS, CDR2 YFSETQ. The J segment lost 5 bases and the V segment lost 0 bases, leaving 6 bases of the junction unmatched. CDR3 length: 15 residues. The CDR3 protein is CASSLDGQGGETQYF. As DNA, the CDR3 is TGCGCCAGCAGCTTGGACGGACAGGGTGGTGAGACCCAGTACTTC.

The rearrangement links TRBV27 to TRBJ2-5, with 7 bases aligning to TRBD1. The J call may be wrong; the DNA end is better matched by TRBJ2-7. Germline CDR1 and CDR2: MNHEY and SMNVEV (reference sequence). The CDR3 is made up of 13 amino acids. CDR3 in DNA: TGTGCCAGCAGAGGGGACAGTTTCTACGAGCAGTACTTC. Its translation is CASRGDSFYEQYF.

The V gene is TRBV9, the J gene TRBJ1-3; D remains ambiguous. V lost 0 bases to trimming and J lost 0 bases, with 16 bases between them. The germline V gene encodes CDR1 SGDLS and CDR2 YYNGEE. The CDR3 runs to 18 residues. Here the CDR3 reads CASSVAGAYAISGNTIYF. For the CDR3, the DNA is TGTGCCAGCAGCGTAGCGGGAGCGTACGCGATCTCTGGAAACACCATATATTTT.

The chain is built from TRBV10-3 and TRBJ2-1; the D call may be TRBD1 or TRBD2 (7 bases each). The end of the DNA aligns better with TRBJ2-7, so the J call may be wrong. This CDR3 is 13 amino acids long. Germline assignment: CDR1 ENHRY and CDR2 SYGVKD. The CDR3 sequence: CAISRGGLYEQYF. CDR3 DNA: TGTGCCATCAGCAGGGGGGGGCTCTACGAGCAGTACTTC.

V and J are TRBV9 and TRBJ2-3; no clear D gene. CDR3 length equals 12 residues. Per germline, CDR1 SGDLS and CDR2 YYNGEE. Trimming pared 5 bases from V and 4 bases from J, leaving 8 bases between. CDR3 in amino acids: CASRDEADTQYF. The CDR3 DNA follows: TGTGCCAGCAGGGACGAGGCAGATACGCAGTATTTT.

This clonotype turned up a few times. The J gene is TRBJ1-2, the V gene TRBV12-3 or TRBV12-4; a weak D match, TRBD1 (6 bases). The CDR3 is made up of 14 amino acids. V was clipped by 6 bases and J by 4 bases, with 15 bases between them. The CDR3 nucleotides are TGTGCCAGCAGGGACCAGACAGGACTCTATGGCTACACCTTC. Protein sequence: CASRDQTGLYGYTF.

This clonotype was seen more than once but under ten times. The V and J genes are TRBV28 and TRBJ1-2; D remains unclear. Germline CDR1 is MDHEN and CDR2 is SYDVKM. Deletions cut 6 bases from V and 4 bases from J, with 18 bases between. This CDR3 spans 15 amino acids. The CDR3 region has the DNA TGTGCCAGCAGCACGGCTGACGGGAGGCTCTATGGCTACACCTTC. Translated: CASSTADGRLYGYTF.

The CDR3 spells CSVELVAGASYEQYF. The CDR3 DNA sequence: TGCAGCGTTGAGCTCGTAGCGGGGGCCTCCTACGAGCAGTACTTC. This rearrangement joins TRBV29-1 to TRBJ2-7; TRBD2 aligns across 9 bases. CDR1 is SQVTM and CDR2 is ANQGSEA in the germline V gene. J gave up 0 bases and V 3 bases, and 6 bases lay outside the gene matches. There are 15 residues in the CDR3.

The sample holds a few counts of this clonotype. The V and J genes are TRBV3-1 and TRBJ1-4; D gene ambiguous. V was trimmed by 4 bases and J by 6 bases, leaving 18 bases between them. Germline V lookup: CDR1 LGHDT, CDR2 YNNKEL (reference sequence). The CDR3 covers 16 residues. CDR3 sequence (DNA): TGTGCCAGCAGCCTCAGGAGAGGCCAGATTGATGAAAAACTGTTTTTT. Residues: CASSLRRGQIDEKLFF.

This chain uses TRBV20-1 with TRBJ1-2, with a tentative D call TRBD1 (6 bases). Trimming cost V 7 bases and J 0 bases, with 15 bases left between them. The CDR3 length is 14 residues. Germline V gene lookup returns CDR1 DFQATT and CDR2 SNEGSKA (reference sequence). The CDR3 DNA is TGCAGTGTAGCGGGGGCGTCAGCTAACTATGGCTACACCTTC. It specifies CSVAGASANYGYTF.

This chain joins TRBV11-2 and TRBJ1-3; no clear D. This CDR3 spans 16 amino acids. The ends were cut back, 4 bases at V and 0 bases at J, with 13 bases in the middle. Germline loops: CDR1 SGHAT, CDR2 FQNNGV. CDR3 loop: CASSYVKTDSGNTIYF. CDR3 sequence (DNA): TGTGCCAGCAGCTACGTGAAAACCGACTCTGGAAACACCATATATTTT.

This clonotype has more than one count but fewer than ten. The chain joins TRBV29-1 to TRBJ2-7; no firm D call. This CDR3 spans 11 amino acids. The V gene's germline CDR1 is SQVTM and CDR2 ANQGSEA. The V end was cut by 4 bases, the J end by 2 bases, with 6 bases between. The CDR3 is CSVGSTYEQYF. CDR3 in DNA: TGCAGCGTTGGAAGTACCTACGAGCAGTACTTC.

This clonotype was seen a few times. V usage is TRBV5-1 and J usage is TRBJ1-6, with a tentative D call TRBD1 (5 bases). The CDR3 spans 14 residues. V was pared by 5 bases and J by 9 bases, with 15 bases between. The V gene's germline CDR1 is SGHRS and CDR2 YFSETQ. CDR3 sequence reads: CASRSRDLGSPLHF. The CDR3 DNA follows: TGCGCCAGCAGGTCCCGGGACCTAGGTTCACCCCTCCACTTT.

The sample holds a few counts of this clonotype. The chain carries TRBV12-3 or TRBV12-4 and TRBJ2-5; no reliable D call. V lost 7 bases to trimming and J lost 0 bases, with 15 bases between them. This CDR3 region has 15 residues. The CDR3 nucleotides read TGTGCCAGCAAGGTGGACGGCCGGTACCAAGAGACCCAGTACTTC. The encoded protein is CASKVDGRYQETQYF.

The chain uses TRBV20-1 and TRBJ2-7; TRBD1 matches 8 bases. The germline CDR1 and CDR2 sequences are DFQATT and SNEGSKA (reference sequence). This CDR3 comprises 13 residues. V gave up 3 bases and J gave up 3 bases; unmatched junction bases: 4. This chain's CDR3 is CSARDRVYYEQYF. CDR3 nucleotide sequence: TGCAGTGCTAGGGACAGGGTCTACTACGAGCAGTACTTC.

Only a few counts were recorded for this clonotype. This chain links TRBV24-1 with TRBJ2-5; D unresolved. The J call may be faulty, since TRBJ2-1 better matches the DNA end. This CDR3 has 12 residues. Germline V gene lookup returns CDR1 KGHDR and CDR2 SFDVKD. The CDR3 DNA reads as TGTGCCACCGGAACCCTCAGCGATGAGCAGTTCTTC. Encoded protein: CATGTLSDEQFF.

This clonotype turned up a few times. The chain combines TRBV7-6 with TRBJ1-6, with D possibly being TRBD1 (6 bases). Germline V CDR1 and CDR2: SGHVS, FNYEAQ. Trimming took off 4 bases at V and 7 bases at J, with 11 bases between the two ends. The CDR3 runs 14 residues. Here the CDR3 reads CASSSRDNNSPLHF. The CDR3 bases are TGTGCCAGCAGCTCCCGGGACAACAATTCACCCCTCCACTTT.

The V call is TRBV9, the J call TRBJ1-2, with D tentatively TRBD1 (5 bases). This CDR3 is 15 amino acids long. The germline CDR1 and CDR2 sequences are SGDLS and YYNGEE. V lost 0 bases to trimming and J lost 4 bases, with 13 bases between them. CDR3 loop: CASSVEGWTPYGYTF. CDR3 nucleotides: TGTGCCAGCAGCGTAGAGGGGTGGACACCCTATGGCTACACCTTC.

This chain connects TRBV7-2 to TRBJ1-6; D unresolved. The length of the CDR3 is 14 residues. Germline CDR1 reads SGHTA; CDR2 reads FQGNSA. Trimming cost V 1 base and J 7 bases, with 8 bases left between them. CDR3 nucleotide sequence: TGTGCCAGCAGCTTAGTATGGCAGAATTCACCCCTCCACTTT. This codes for CASSLVWQNSPLHF.

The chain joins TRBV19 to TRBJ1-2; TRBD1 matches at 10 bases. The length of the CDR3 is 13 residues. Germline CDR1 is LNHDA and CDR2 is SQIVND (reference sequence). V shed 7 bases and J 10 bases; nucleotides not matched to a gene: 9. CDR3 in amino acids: CASMTPGQGSYTF. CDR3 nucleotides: TGTGCCAGTATGACCCCGGGACAGGGGTCCTACACCTTC.

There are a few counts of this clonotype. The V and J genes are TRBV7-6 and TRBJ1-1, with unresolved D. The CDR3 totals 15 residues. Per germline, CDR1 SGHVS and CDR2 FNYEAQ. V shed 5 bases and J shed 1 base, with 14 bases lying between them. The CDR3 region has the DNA TGTGCCAGCAGCCGCATGGAGGAGGGGAACACTGAAGCTTTCTTT. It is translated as CASSRMEEGNTEAFF.